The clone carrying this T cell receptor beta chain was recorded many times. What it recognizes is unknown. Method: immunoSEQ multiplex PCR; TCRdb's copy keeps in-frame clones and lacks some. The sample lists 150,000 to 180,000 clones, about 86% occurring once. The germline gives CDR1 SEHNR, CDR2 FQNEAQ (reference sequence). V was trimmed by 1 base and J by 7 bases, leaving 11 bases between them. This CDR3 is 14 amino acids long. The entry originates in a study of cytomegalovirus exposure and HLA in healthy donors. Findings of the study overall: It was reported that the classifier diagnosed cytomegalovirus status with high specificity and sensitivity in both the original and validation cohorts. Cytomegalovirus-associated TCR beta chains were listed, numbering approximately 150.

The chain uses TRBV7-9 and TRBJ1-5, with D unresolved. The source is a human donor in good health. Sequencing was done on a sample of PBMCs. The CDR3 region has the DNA TGTGCCAGCAGCTTAGGAGGGTTTCGACAGCCCCAGCATTTT. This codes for CASSLGGFRQPQHF.